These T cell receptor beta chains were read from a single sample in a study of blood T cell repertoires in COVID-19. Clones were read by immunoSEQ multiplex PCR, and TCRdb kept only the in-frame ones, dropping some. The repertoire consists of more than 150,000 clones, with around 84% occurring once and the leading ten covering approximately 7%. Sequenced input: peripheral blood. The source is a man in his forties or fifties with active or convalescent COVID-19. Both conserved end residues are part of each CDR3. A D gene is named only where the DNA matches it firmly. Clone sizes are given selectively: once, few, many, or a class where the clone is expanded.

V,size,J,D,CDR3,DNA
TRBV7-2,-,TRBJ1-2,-,CASSLRQGLPQNYGYTF,TGTGCCAGCAGCTTACGGCAGGGCCTACCCCAAAACTATGGCTACACCTTC
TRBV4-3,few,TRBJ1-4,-,CASSQDLGRGEKLFF,TGCGCCAGCAGCCAAGACCTAGGGCGGGGTGAAAAACTGTTTTTT
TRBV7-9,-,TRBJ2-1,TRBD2,CASSNQREDRGSYNEQFF,TGTGCCAGCAGTAATCAGCGGGAGGACAGAGGTTCCTACAATGAGCAGTTCTTC
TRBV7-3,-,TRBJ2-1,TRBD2,CASSQTSGNYNEQFF,TGTGCCAGCAGCCAGACTAGCGGGAACTACAATGAGCAGTTCTTC
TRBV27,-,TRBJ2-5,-,CASKEMYRAETQYF,TGTGCCAGCAAGGAGATGTACAGGGCCGAGACCCAGTACTTC
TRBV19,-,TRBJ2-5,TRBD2,CASSSLGGEETQYF,TGTGCCAGTAGTAGTCTTGGGGGGGAAGAGACCCAGTACTTC
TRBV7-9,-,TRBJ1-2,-,CASSFPDINYGYTF,TGTGCCAGCAGCTTCCCCGACATAAACTATGGCTACACCTTC
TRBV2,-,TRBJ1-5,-,CASSVGQNNQPQHF,TGTGCCAGCAGTGTAGGACAGAACAATCAGCCCCAGCATTTT
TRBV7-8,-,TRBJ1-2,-,CASSLARGNYGYTF,TGTGCCAGCAGCTTAGCGAGGGGGAACTATGGCTACACCTTC
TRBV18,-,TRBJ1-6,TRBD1,CASSPGQGVYSPLHF,TGTGCCAGCTCACCCGGACAGGGGGTTTATTCACCCCTCCACTTT
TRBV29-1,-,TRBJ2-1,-,CSVNLLQTGILF,TGCAGCGTTAACCTACTCCAGACCGGGATTCTCTTC
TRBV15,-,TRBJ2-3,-,CATSRPGADTQYF,TGTGCCACCAGCAGACCGGGTGCAGATACGCAGTATTTT
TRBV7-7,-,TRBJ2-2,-,CASSLWGSGRGVTGELFF,TGTGCTAGCAGCTTATGGGGCAGCGGGCGAGGGGTCACCGGGGAGCTGTTTTTT
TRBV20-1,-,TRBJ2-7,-,CSATGNYEQYF,TGCAGTGCTACAGGGAACTACGAGCAGTACTTC
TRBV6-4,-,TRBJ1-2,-,CASSDFAGGYTF,TGTGCCAGCAGTGATTTTGCGGGGGGCTACACCTTC
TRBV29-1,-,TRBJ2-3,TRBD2,CSVGAGGSADTQYF,TGCAGCGTCGGAGCGGGAGGGAGCGCAGATACGCAGTATTTT
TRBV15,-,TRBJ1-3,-,CATSREGYSGNTIYF,TGTGCCACCAGCAGAGAGGGCTACTCTGGAAACACCATATATTTT
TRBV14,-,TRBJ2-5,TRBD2,CASSQLAGFQETQYF,TGTGCCAGCAGCCAACTAGCGGGGTTTCAAGAGACCCAGTACTTC
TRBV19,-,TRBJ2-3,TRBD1,CASRQGGTDTQYF,TGTGCCAGTCGACAGGGAGGCACAGATACGCAGTATTTT
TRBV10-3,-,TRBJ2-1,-,CAIRPRGVNNEQFF,TGTGCCATCAGGCCCAGGGGGGTAAACAATGAGCAGTTCTTC
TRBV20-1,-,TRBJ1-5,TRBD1,CSASSTGGEPQHF,TGCAGTGCTAGTAGCACAGGGGGAGAGCCCCAGCATTTT
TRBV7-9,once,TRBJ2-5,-,CASSYRDFRETQYF,TGTGCCAGCAGCTACCGGGACTTTCGAGAGACCCAGTACTTC
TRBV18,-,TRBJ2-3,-,CASSPGGRISTDTQYF,TGTGCCAGCTCACCCGGGGGGCGGATTAGCACAGATACGCAGTATTTT
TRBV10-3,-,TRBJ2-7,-,CAISVRQAEQYF,TGTGCCATCAGTGTACGACAGGCCGAGCAGTACTTC
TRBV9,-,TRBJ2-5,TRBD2,CASSVGFLAGGRETQYF,TGTGCCAGCAGCGTAGGTTTCTTGGCGGGAGGCCGAGAGACCCAGTACTTC
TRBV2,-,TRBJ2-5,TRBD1,CASSEGGQQETQYF,TGTGCCAGCAGTGAAGGGGGACAGCAAGAGACCCAGTACTTC
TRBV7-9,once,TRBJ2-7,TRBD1,CASSLSDRGSYEQYF,TGTGCCAGCAGCTTAAGTGACAGGGGATCTTACGAGCAGTACTTC
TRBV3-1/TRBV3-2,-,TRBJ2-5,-,CASSQGYGREETQYF,TGTGCCAGCAGCCAAGGTTACGGGAGAGAGGAGACCCAGTACTTC
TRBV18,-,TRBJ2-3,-,CASSPYARSNTDTQYF,TGTGCCAGCTCACCATATGCGAGGAGCAACACAGATACGCAGTATTTT
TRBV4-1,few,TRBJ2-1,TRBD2,CASSQYPGGQIYNEQFF,TGCGCCAGCAGCCAGTACCCGGGGGGGCAGATCTACAATGAGCAGTTCTTC
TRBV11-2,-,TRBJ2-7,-,CASSMQGGEYYEQYF,TGTGCCAGCAGCATGCAAGGCGGGGAATACTACGAGCAGTACTTC
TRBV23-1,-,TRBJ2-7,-,CASWRDPRGVYEQYF,TGCGCCAGCTGGCGGGACCCCCGGGGCGTCTACGAGCAGTACTTC
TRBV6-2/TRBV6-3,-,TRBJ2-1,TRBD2,CASSGLAGYNEQFF,TGTGCCAGCAGCGGACTAGCGGGCTACAATGAGCAGTTCTTC
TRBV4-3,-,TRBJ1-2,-,CASSHLDSAIYGYTF,TGCGCCAGCAGCCACCTCGACAGCGCGATCTATGGCTACACCTTC
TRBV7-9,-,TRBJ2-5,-,CASSLVGGGSQTQYF,TGTGCCAGCAGCTTAGTAGGCGGGGGCAGTCAGACCCAGTACTTC
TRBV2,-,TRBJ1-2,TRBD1,CASSEGPGQEGYGYTF,TGTGCCAGCAGCGAGGGTCCTGGACAGGAGGGCTATGGCTACACCTTC
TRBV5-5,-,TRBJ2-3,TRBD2,CASSQGLAGASDTQYF,TGTGCCAGCAGCCAAGGACTAGCGGGAGCTTCAGATACGCAGTATTTT
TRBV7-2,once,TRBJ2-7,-,CASSLGVGVYEQYF,TGTGCCAGCAGCTTAGGGGTAGGGGTCTACGAGCAGTACTTC
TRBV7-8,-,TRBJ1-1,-,CASSLRRPLDTEAFF,TGTGCCAGCAGCTTAAGGCGGCCCTTAGATACTGAAGCTTTCTTT
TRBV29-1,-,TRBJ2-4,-,CSARQDEKNIQYF,TGCAGCGCGAGACAGGACGAGAAAAACATTCAGTACTTC
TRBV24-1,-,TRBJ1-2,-,CATSDYGVDYGYTF,TGTGCCACCAGTGATTATGGGGTAGACTACGGCTACACCTTC
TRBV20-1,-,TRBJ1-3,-,CSAMSGNTIYF,TGCAGTGCTATGAGTGGAAACACCATATATTTT
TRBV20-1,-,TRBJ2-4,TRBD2,CSASREGLENIQYF,TGCAGTGCTAGTCGGGAGGGCCTCGAAAACATTCAGTACTTC
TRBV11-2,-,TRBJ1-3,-,CASSLLQGNSGNTIYF,TGTGCCAGCAGCTTGCTGCAGGGAAACTCTGGAAACACCATATATTTT
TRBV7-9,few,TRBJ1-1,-,CASSPQGIAEAFF,TGTGCCAGCAGCCCGCAGGGTATCGCTGAAGCTTTCTTT
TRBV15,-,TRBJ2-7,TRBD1,CATSRDSGTGGYEQYF,TGTGCCACCAGCAGAGATTCAGGGACAGGGGGCTACGAGCAGTACTTC
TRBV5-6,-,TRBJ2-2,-,CASSPLGLQAAGELFF,TGTGCCAGCAGCCCACTTGGGCTACAGGCCGCCGGGGAGCTGTTTTTT
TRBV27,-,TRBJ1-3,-,CASRAGRPGNTIYF,TGTGCCAGCAGAGCGGGACGGCCCGGAAACACCATATATTTT